The next 26 T cell receptor beta chains were all read from a single sample in a study of T cell responses to AZD1222 COVID-19 vaccine. TCRdb's table, derived via immunoSEQ multiplex PCR, lists solely in-frame clones and lacks some. The sample holds 200,000 to 250,000 clones, roughly 94% seen once. The starting material was peripheral blood, obtained 28 days after the second dose of the MenACWY control vaccine. All receptors derive from an adult who received the MenACWY meningococcal vaccine as a control.

The CDR3 reads CASRERSEKLFF. CDR3 coding DNA: TGTGCCAGCAGGGAAAGGTCGGAAAAACTGTTTTTT. The J gene is TRBJ1-4, the V gene TRBV2; no firm D call. The CDR3 covers 12 residues. Germline V lookup: CDR1 SNHLY, CDR2 FYNNEI. V dropped 6 bases and J dropped 8 bases, with 10 bases sitting between them.

This clone is a singleton in its sample. J is TRBJ2-7 and V is TRBV30, with TRBD2 matching over 11 bases. CDR1 is GTSNPN and CDR2 is SVGIG in the germline V gene (reference sequence). CDR3 size: 14 residues. V shed 2 bases and J 6 bases; nucleotides not matched to a gene: 6. The CDR3 DNA sequence: TGTGCCTGGAGTCTACTAGCGGGGGTATCCGAGCAGTACTTC. As protein: CAWSLLAGVSEQYF.

In this sample, this clone turned up once. The V call is TRBV12-2, the J call TRBJ1-4; TRBD1, the table's D call, was not compared with the DNA. TRBV12-2 is described as a pseudogene. The CDR3 runs 18 residues. The CDR3 bases are TGTGCAAGTCGCTTAGAGAGCGCCGCCGGACAGGGTAATGAAAAACTGTTTTTT. Protein product: CASRLESAAGQGNEKLFF.

In this sample, this clone turned up once. The J gene is TRBJ1-1, the V gene TRBV28; 8 bases align to TRBD1. Losses at the gene ends were 6 bases for V and 3 bases for J; bases not matched to a gene: 9. CDR3 size: 15 residues. Per germline, CDR1 MDHEN and CDR2 SYDVKM. DNA for the CDR3: TGTGCCAGCAGGTGGACAGGGCTAATGGACACTGAAGCTTTCTTT. Translated: CASRWTGLMDTEAFF.

This clone was observed once. The chain employs TRBV2 and TRBJ2-7; TRBD1 matches 9 bases. CDR3 length equals 14 residues. The V gene's germline CDR1 is SNHLY and CDR2 FYNNEI. Losses at the gene ends were 4 bases for V and 3 bases for J; bases not matched to a gene: 4. For the CDR3, the DNA is TGTGCCAGCAGTGCCGGGACAGGGTTCTACGAGCAGTACTTC. It encodes CASSAGTGFYEQYF.

The chain uses TRBV30 and TRBJ2-7, with 10 nucleotides matching TRBD1. J was trimmed by 5 bases and V by 0 bases; bases with no gene match: 7. The V gene's germline CDR1 is GTSNPN and CDR2 SVGIG (reference sequence). This CDR3 comprises 15 residues. The CDR3 nucleotides read TGTGCCTGGAGTGTACTAGGGACAGGGGTGGACGAGCAGTACTTC. This encodes CAWSVLGTGVDEQYF.

V is TRBV19 and J is TRBJ2-7; the D gene is possibly TRBD1 (6 bases). The CDR3 is 14 amino acids. The germline gives CDR1 LNHDA, CDR2 SQIVND (reference sequence). V was pared by 5 bases and J by 0 bases, with 11 bases between. The CDR3, as DNA: TGTGCCAGTAGTGAACGGACAGTCTCCTACGAGCAGTACTTC. This encodes CASSERTVSYEQYF.

The chain carries TRBV29-1 and TRBJ2-5; D could derive from TRBD1 or TRBD2 (5 bases each). Germline V gene sequence: CDR1 SQVTM, CDR2 ANQGSEA. This CDR3 has 12 residues. V shed 6 bases and J shed 2 bases, with 10 bases lying between them. In nucleotides, the CDR3 is TGCAGCGTGGCCGGGACGCAAGAGACCCAGTACTTC. This codes for CSVAGTQETQYF. Based on the CDR3 plus reference TRBV29-1 and TRBJ2-5, the full variable domain is SAVISQKPSRDICQRGTSLTIQCQVDSQVTMMFWYRQQPGQSLTLIATANQGSEATYESGFVIDKFPISRPNLTFSTLTVSNMSPEDSSIYLCSVAGTQETQYFGPGTRLLVL.

In DNA form, the CDR3 reads TGTGCCAGCAGCAAAGGCCAGCGGGGCTACAATGAGCAGTTCTTC. The encoded protein is CASSKGQRGYNEQFF. The rearrangement joins TRBV21-1 to TRBJ2-1; the DNA was not compared with TRBD2, the D call given in the table. TRBV21-1 is a listed pseudogene. The CDR3 runs 15 residues.

The CDR3 spells CASSEGQPNTEAFF. In nucleotides, the CDR3 is TGCGCCAGCAGCGAGGGACAGCCGAACACTGAAGCTTTCTTT. This rearrangement joins TRBV5-1 to TRBJ1-1; 7 bases fit TRBD1. Unmatched junction bases numbered 4, after V lost 4 bases and J lost 1 base. Looked up from germline, CDR1 is SGHRS and CDR2 is YFSETQ. The CDR3 is 14 residues long.

This clone was seen only once. The V gene is TRBV27, the J gene TRBJ2-1; D ambiguous. This CDR3 is built from 15 residues. Between the trimmed V and J ends, which lost 0 bases and 5 bases, there was a span of 11 bases. Looked up from germline, CDR1 is MNHEY and CDR2 is SMNVEV (reference sequence). CDR3: CASSLSIGRDNEQFF. In DNA form, the CDR3 reads TGTGCCAGCAGTTTATCGATCGGCAGAGACAATGAGCAGTTCTTC.

V is TRBV2 and J is TRBJ1-1; D is unresolved. The CDR3 is made up of 14 amino acids. CDR1 is SNHLY and CDR2 is FYNNEI in the germline V gene. Trimming pared 1 base from V and 6 bases from J, leaving 12 bases between. The CDR3 bases are TGTGCCAGCAGTGAAGTCGCTGTCCTGGCTGAAGCTTTCTTT. This gives the protein CASSEVAVLAEAFF.

The chain uses TRBV5-8 and TRBJ1-2; D possibly corresponds to TRBD1 (6 bases). Trimming removed 2 bases at V and 5 bases at J, with 7 bases between. This CDR3 has 12 amino acids. Germline loops: CDR1 SGHTS, CDR2 YDEGEE. CDR3 residues: CASSLGGYGYTF. The CDR3 DNA follows: TGTGCCAGCAGCTTAGGGGGGTATGGCTACACCTTC.

The J gene is TRBJ2-7, the V gene TRBV10-2; D is unclear. The CDR3 loop spans 16 amino acids. Between the trimmed V and J ends, which lost 0 bases and 5 bases, there was a span of 17 bases. CDR1 is WSHSY and CDR2 is SAAADI in the germline V gene. The CDR3 spells CASSESMKGKYHEQYF. Written as DNA, the CDR3 is TGCGCCAGCAGTGAGTCGATGAAGGGCAAGTACCACGAGCAGTACTTC.

This rearrangement joins TRBV27 to TRBJ2-1; the match to TRBD2 covers 8 bases. The trim removed 5 bases at V and 8 bases at J, leaving 11 bases unmatched. The germline V gene has CDR1 MNHEY and CDR2 SMNVEV (reference sequence). The CDR3 is made up of 15 amino acids. DNA for the CDR3: TGTGCCAGCAGTACCCTAGCGGGCCCATCCCATGAGCAGTTCTTC. Its translation: CASSTLAGPSHEQFF.

The J gene is TRBJ2-3, the V gene TRBV7-3; D unresolved. V lost 3 bases and J lost 6, with 13 bases in between. CDR1 is SGHTA, CDR2 FQGTGA, per germline. This CDR3 is built from 14 residues. CDR3 sequence reads: CASSFNGPRDTQYF. The CDR3 nucleotides read TGTGCCAGCAGCTTCAACGGCCCACGGGATACGCAGTATTTT.

The gene calls are TRBV19 and TRBJ1-1, with a possible D match to TRBD1 (5 bases). V lost 7 bases and J 7 bases, leaving 7 bases between the germline ends. Germline CDR1 is LNHDA and CDR2 is SQIVND (reference sequence). The CDR3 spans 10 residues. For the CDR3, the DNA is TGTGCCAGTAAGGGGAATGAAGCTTTCTTT. It specifies CASKGNEAFF.

As for this clone: One end of the junction is discordant with germline, which a read error may explain. V usage is TRBV28 and J usage is TRBJ1-2; the match to TRBD1 covers 8 bases. The V gene's germline CDR1 is MDHEN and CDR2 SYDVKM. This CDR3 is built from 16 residues. The CDR3 region is CASSFRALGQGYRYTF. Here the CDR3 DNA reads TGTGCCAGCAGTTTTAGGGCCCTCGGACAGGGCTATCGCTACACCTTC.

This clone was found once. The V and J genes are TRBV14 and TRBJ1-1, with TRBD1 matching over 8 bases. The CDR3 is 13 residues long. Germline values: CDR1 SGHDN, CDR2 FVKESK. J was trimmed by 5 bases and V by 4 bases; bases with no gene match: 3. The CDR3 region is CASSPTGGTEAFF. CDR3 coding DNA: TGTGCCAGCAGCCCAACAGGGGGAACTGAAGCTTTCTTT.

The V and J genes are TRBV5-8 and TRBJ2-7; D may correspond to TRBD1 or TRBD2 (5 bases each). This CDR3 is 15 amino acids long. V gave up 4 bases and J gave up 7 bases, with 21 bases separating them. CDR1 SGHTS and CDR2 YDEGEE come from the germline V gene. DNA of the CDR3: TGTGCCAGCAGCAATACCGGGACCGAGGCGAGGGAGCAGTACTTC. It specifies CASSNTGTEAREQYF.

This sequence joins TRBV7-2 and TRBJ2-1; TRBD2 agrees at 13 bases. The CDR3 covers 16 residues. The trim removed 5 bases at V and 7 bases at J, leaving 8 bases unmatched. Germline V gives CDR1 SGHTA, CDR2 FQGNSA. The CDR3 DNA reads TGTGCCAGCAGCGTCACTAGCGGGGGGGCTCAAAATGAGCAGTTCTTC. Translating it yields CASSVTSGGAQNEQFF.

The gene calls are TRBV19 and TRBJ2-3; a weak D match, TRBD1 (6 bases). The V end lost 5 bases, the J end lost 6 bases, and 12 bases lay between the germline ends. CDR3 length equals 13 residues. Germline V gene data show CDR1 as LNHDA and CDR2 as SQIVND (reference sequence). The CDR3 coding sequence is TGTGCCAGTAGTTTTCAGGGGCGGGATACGCAGTATTTT. Translating it yields CASSFQGRDTQYF.

This clone was observed a single time. The V call is TRBV9, the J call TRBJ2-7; 12 bases line up with TRBD2. The CDR3 is made up of 15 amino acids. V dropped 3 bases and J dropped 4; count of bases not matched to a gene: 5. The germline CDR1 and CDR2 sequences are SGDLS and YYNGEE. CDR3 sequence reads: CASSDGLAGSYEQYF. DNA of the CDR3: TGTGCCAGCAGCGACGGACTAGCGGGGAGTTACGAGCAGTACTTC. Full variable domain (rest looked up from reference TRBV9 and TRBJ2-7): DSGVTQTPKHLITATGQRVTLRCSPRSGDLSVYWYQQSLDQGLQFLIQYYNGEERAKGNILERFSAQQFPDLHSELNLSSLELGDSALYFCASSDGLAGSYEQYFGPGTRLTVT.

This sequence joins TRBV19 and TRBJ2-4; D could derive from TRBD1 or TRBD2 (5 bases each). The CDR3 is made up of 16 amino acids. Germline lookup yields CDR1 LNHDA and CDR2 SQIVND (reference sequence). V lost 0 bases and J lost 5, with 14 bases in between. CDR3 DNA sequence: TGTGCCAGTAGTATAGATCTGGGGACCGGGGAAAACATTCAGTACTTC. Protein sequence: CASSIDLGTGENIQYF.

A remark on this clone: The DNA is omitted, as the CDR3 cannot be located on it reliably, and the CDR3 follows TCRdb's listing. This rearrangement joins TRBV6-2 or TRBV6-3 to TRBJ2-1; the D segment call TRBD2 is taken from the table without a DNA check. Per the germline V gene, CDR1 is MNHEY and CDR2 is SVGEGT. The length of the CDR3 is 17 amino acids, counting both ends. CDR3 region: CASSKFGEGSSYNEQFF.

This chain links TRBV28 with TRBJ2-3, with TRBD2 matching over 8 bases. CDR1 and CDR2 (germline): MDHEN, SYDVKM. The CDR3 spans 17 residues. V trimming: 6 bases; J trimming: 0 bases; junction bases outside the gene matches: 11. The CDR3 region has the DNA TGTGCCAGCAGCTCTCTGGGGGAGCGGGGGAGCACAGATACGCAGTATTTT. Its translation: CASSSLGERGSTDTQYF.